Listed here is a single T cell receptor beta chain. This sample was included in a study of blood T cell repertoires in COVID-19. The method was immunoSEQ multiplex PCR; TCRdb's version includes in-frame clones alone and lacks a portion of them. The top ten clones hold 4% to 5.5% of a sample with roughly 87,000 clones, 85% to 90% of them seen once. Looked up from germline, CDR1 is SGDLS and CDR2 is YYNGEE. The CDR3 consists of 16 residues. J gave up 4 bases and V 4 bases, and 4 bases lay outside the gene matches. The V call is TRBV9, the J call TRBJ2-5; 16 bases map to TRBD2. This TCR came from a man in his forties with acute or convalescent COVID-19. The sequencing sample was made of peripheral blood. CDR3 protein: CASSTGLAGGGETQYF. CDR3 DNA: TGTGCCAGCAGCACGGGACTAGCGGGAGGGGGAGAGACCCAGTACTTC. The whole variable domain, remainder taken from reference TRBV9 and TRBJ2-5, is DSGVTQTPKHLITATGQRVTLRCSPRSGDLSVYWYQQSLDQGLQFLIQYYNGEERAKGNILERFSAQQFPDLHSELNLSSLELGDSALYFCASSTGLAGGGETQYFGPGTRLLVL.